The T cell receptor beta chain under discussion was sequenced for a study of cytomegalovirus exposure and HLA in healthy donors. The sample holds one count of this clone. Its antigen is still unknown. Those who donated were healthy bone marrow donors. Trimming shortened V by 5 bases and J by 2 bases, and 13 bases separated the two germline ends. The V gene's germline CDR1 is MDHEN and CDR2 SYDVKM. The CDR3 runs to 15 residues. Study-wide results and caveats: An analysis that came later showed most CMV-associated TCR beta chains appearing HLA-restricted.

Amplification used 60 Vbeta primers and 13 Jbeta primers. Here immunoSEQ multiplex PCR was the method, and the copy in TCRdb shows in-frame clones only, minus some. Of around 150,000 clones listed, roughly four fifths are singletons. V and J are TRBV28 and TRBJ2-4; TRBD1 might be the D (5 bases). The origin of this receptor is a female donor in good health and CMV-seropositive. Material: PBMCs. The CDR3 loop is CASSIQQGSKNIQYF. The CDR3 nucleotides read TGTGCCAGCAGTATACAGCAGGGATCCAAAAACATTCAGTACTTC.